This entry concerns a single T cell receptor (beta chain). Its matching antigen is unknown. Researchers ran the PCR with 60 Vbeta and 13 Jbeta primers. TCRdb's copy holds only in-frame clones and misses some; the assay was immunoSEQ multiplex PCR. The data hold approximately 97,000 clones, with 81% observed a single time. This entry is derived from a study of cytomegalovirus exposure and HLA in healthy donors. Study-wide background: Roughly 80 million unique TCRs from HLA-typed donors made up an early data release.

Notes on the study in general: Per a prior analysis, the majority of TCR beta V segments were productive roughly 87% or roughly 30% of the time.

V lost 2 bases and J lost 3; bases outside the gene matches: 4. This CDR3 region has 15 residues. The germline V gene has CDR1 SGHRS and CDR2 YFSETQ. This TCR came from a man aged 35 to 55 in good health and CMV-seropositive. The sequencing input was PBMCs. J is TRBJ1-4 and V is TRBV5-1; 7 nucleotides line up with TRBD1. CDR3 sequence reads: CASSLGTAPNEKLFF. The CDR3, as DNA: TGCGCCAGCAGCTTAGGGACAGCTCCTAATGAAAAACTGTTTTTT.